This TCR beta chain emerged from a study of T cell changes during pregnancy in multiple sclerosis. Produced via immunoSEQ multiplex PCR; TCRdb's table is partial and in-frame only. The sample lists tens of thousands of clones, around nine tenths occurring once. Germline V lookup: CDR1 MNHEY, CDR2 SVGAGI. This CDR3 contains 13 residues. V was trimmed by 5 bases and J by 0 bases, leaving 5 bases between them. This clonotype was sampled from a female donor with multiple sclerosis, enrolled in a pregnancy study. Specimen: CD4+ T cells from peripheral blood mononuclear cells, collected in the first trimester of pregnancy. V usage is TRBV6-5 and J usage is TRBJ1-3; D gene uncertain. The CDR3 spells CASSRDSGNTIYF. CDR3 DNA sequence: TGTGCCAGCAGTCGGGACTCTGGAAACACCATATATTTT.